A selection of T cell receptor beta chains follows, all from one sample in a study of cytomegalovirus exposure and HLA in healthy donors. Clones were sequenced by immunoSEQ multiplex PCR, and TCRdb holds only the in-frame ones, with some missing. The sample lists 80,000 to 100,000 clones, around 77% occurring once. The specimen sequenced was PBMCs. Receptor source: a middle-aged man in good health and CMV-seronegative. CDR3s include the opening cysteine and the closing phenylalanine or tryptophan. The order of the fields is V gene, D gene, clone size, J gene, CDR3 protein, CDR3 DNA. D genes are given only for firm matches. The size of a clone is reported for some rows only, either as once, few or many, or as a class for expanded clones.

v_gene: TRBV18; d_gene: TRBD2; abundance: .; j_gene: TRBJ2-5; CDR3aa: CASRPGAGVGETQYF; CDR3nt: TGTGCCAGCAGACCAGGAGCGGGAGTGGGGGAGACCCAGTACTTC
v_gene: TRBV2; d_gene: .; abundance: .; j_gene: TRBJ2-3; CDR3aa: CASSSTGQYTDTQYF; CDR3nt: TGTGCCAGTTCGTCGACGGGACAATACACAGATACGCAGTATTTT
v_gene: TRBV29-1; d_gene: TRBD2; abundance: .; j_gene: TRBJ2-3; CDR3aa: CSVPRGASGTITDTQYF; CDR3nt: TGCAGCGTCCCCCGGGGGGCTAGCGGGACGATCACAGATACGCAGTATTTT
v_gene: TRBV7-9; d_gene: .; abundance: .; j_gene: TRBJ2-7; CDR3aa: CSSSLGGLSSYEQYF; CDR3nt: TGTTCCAGCAGCTTAGGGGGGCTGAGCTCCTACGAGCAGTACTTC
v_gene: TRBV4-1; d_gene: TRBD1; abundance: .; j_gene: TRBJ1-1; CDR3aa: CASSQQGELTEAFF; CDR3nt: TGCGCCAGCAGCCAACAGGGGGAGTTGACTGAAGCTTTCTTT
v_gene: TRBV30; d_gene: .; abundance: .; j_gene: TRBJ1-1; CDR3aa: CAWSVTVNTEAFF; CDR3nt: TGTGCCTGGAGTGTTACGGTGAACACTGAAGCTTTCTTT
v_gene: TRBV5-6; d_gene: TRBD1; abundance: .; j_gene: TRBJ1-1; CDR3aa: CASSPGTGVGNTEAFF; CDR3nt: TGTGCCAGCAGCCCGGGGACAGGCGTGGGGAACACTGAAGCTTTCTTT
v_gene: TRBV29-1; d_gene: TRBD2; abundance: .; j_gene: TRBJ2-1; CDR3aa: CSGGPAGGRNEQFF; CDR3nt: TGCAGCGGTGGACCAGCGGGAGGAAGGAATGAGCAGTTCTTC
v_gene: TRBV6-5; d_gene: TRBD1; abundance: .; j_gene: TRBJ2-1; CDR3aa: CASSPRDRNNEQFF; CDR3nt: TGTGCCAGCAGCCCCCGGGACAGAAACAATGAGCAGTTCTTC
v_gene: TRBV30; d_gene: .; abundance: .; j_gene: TRBJ1-2; CDR3aa: CAWSPGGLQVGAMSYTF; CDR3nt: TGTGCCTGGAGTCCTGGGGGCTTACAGGTGGGGGCTATGAGCTACACCTTC
v_gene: TRBV6-1; d_gene: TRBD1; abundance: .; j_gene: TRBJ2-7; CDR3aa: CASKDRGVHEQYF; CDR3nt: TGTGCCAGCAAGGACAGGGGGGTCCACGAGCAGTACTTC
v_gene: TRBV9; d_gene: .; abundance: .; j_gene: TRBJ2-3; CDR3aa: CASSVVGASTDTQYF; CDR3nt: TGTGCCAGCAGCGTAGTAGGAGCTAGCACAGATACGCAGTATTTT
v_gene: TRBV4-1; d_gene: TRBD1; abundance: .; j_gene: TRBJ2-2; CDR3aa: CASSHRGGYDTGELFF; CDR3nt: TGCGCCAGCAGCCATAGAGGGGGCTACGACACCGGGGAGCTGTTTTTT
v_gene: TRBV5-1; d_gene: .; abundance: .; j_gene: TRBJ2-7; CDR3aa: CASTPGLGHTYEQYF; CDR3nt: TGCGCCAGCACCCCAGGGTTAGGCCATACCTACGAGCAGTACTTC
v_gene: TRBV11-2; d_gene: .; abundance: .; j_gene: TRBJ2-3; CDR3aa: CASSSSFAGSTDTQYF; CDR3nt: TGTGCCAGCAGCTCGAGCTTCGCAGGGAGCACAGATACGCAGTATTTT
v_gene: TRBV28; d_gene: .; abundance: .; j_gene: TRBJ2-1; CDR3aa: CASRRRGPTYNEQFF; CDR3nt: TGTGCCAGCAGAAGGAGGGGGCCCACCTACAATGAGCAGTTCTTC
v_gene: TRBV5-1; d_gene: TRBD1; abundance: once; j_gene: TRBJ1-3; CDR3aa: CASSADRGQTGNTIYF; CDR3nt: TGCGCCAGCAGCGCGGACAGGGGGCAGACTGGAAACACCATATATTTT
v_gene: TRBV9; d_gene: .; abundance: .; j_gene: TRBJ1-1; CDR3aa: CASSEGGRTNTEAFF; CDR3nt: TGTGCCAGCAGCGAGGGGGGGCGAACGAACACTGAAGCTTTCTTT
v_gene: TRBV28; d_gene: .; abundance: .; j_gene: TRBJ1-1; CDR3aa: CASWSLKGLNTEAFF; CDR3nt: TGTGCCAGCTGGAGTTTAAAGGGGCTAAACACTGAAGCTTTCTTT
v_gene: TRBV5-4; d_gene: TRBD1; abundance: .; j_gene: TRBJ2-5; CDR3aa: CASSPGQGRQETQYF; CDR3nt: TGTGCCAGCAGCCCAGGACAGGGTCGGCAAGAGACCCAGTACTTC
v_gene: TRBV7-9; d_gene: .; abundance: few; j_gene: TRBJ2-7; CDR3aa: CASSLGLGSYEQYF; CDR3nt: TGTGCCAGCAGCTTAGGCCTAGGCTCCTACGAGCAGTACTTC
v_gene: TRBV6-5; d_gene: .; abundance: .; j_gene: TRBJ2-5; CDR3aa: CASSYSPSQETQYF; CDR3nt: TGTGCCAGCAGTTACTCTCCTAGCCAAGAGACCCAGTACTTC
v_gene: TRBV7-8; d_gene: TRBD2; abundance: .; j_gene: TRBJ2-3; CDR3aa: CASSLVLASDTQYF; CDR3nt: TGTGCCAGCAGCTTAGTACTAGCGTCCGATACGCAGTATTTT
v_gene: TRBV5-1; d_gene: .; abundance: few; j_gene: TRBJ2-7; CDR3aa: CASSSGQFPYEQYF; CDR3nt: TGCGCCAGCAGCTCCGGACAGTTCCCCTACGAGCAGTACTTC
v_gene: TRBV28; d_gene: .; abundance: .; j_gene: TRBJ2-7; CDR3aa: CASSGTPFYEQYF; CDR3nt: TGTGCCAGCAGCGGGACACCCTTCTACGAGCAGTACTTC
v_gene: TRBV2; d_gene: .; abundance: .; j_gene: TRBJ1-2; CDR3aa: CASSERRGPDYGYTF; CDR3nt: TGTGCCAGCAGTGAACGGCGGGGGCCGGACTATGGCTACACCTTC
v_gene: TRBV7-9; d_gene: TRBD2; abundance: once; j_gene: TRBJ2-7; CDR3aa: CASSSASGGSAYEQYF; CDR3nt: TGTGCCAGCAGCTCTGCATCGGGGGGGTCGGCCTACGAGCAGTACTTC
v_gene: TRBV7-9; d_gene: TRBD1; abundance: .; j_gene: TRBJ2-1; CDR3aa: CASSQGRTGATYNEQFF; CDR3nt: TGTGCCAGCAGCCAAGGACGGACAGGGGCTACATACAATGAGCAGTTCTTC
v_gene: TRBV28; d_gene: .; abundance: .; j_gene: TRBJ2-1; CDR3aa: CASSLGQFPSVF; CDR3nt: TGTGCCAGCAGTTTAGGGCAGTTCCCCTCAGTCTTC
v_gene: TRBV5-1; d_gene: .; abundance: .; j_gene: TRBJ2-1; CDR3aa: CASSVQGGSNEQFF; CDR3nt: TGCGCCAGCAGCGTCCAGGGCGGATCCAATGAGCAGTTCTTC
v_gene: TRBV2; d_gene: TRBD2; abundance: .; j_gene: TRBJ2-1; CDR3aa: CASSPIMAGGGNEQFF; CDR3nt: TGTGCCAGCAGTCCCATTATGGCGGGGGGTGGCAATGAGCAGTTCTTC
v_gene: TRBV29-1; d_gene: TRBD2; abundance: once; j_gene: TRBJ2-1; CDR3aa: CSVGAGVAYNEQFF; CDR3nt: TGCAGCGTTGGGGCGGGAGTTGCCTACAATGAGCAGTTCTTC
v_gene: TRBV6-6; d_gene: .; abundance: .; j_gene: TRBJ2-7; CDR3aa: CASSYSGLSYEQYF; CDR3nt: TGTGCCAGCAGTTACTCAGGACTTTCTTACGAGCAGTACTTC
v_gene: TRBV11-3; d_gene: TRBD2; abundance: .; j_gene: TRBJ2-1; CDR3aa: CASSLSGGWREQFF; CDR3nt: TGTGCCAGCAGCTTATCGGGAGGGTGGCGGGAGCAGTTCTTC
v_gene: TRBV28; d_gene: TRBD2; abundance: .; j_gene: TRBJ2-5; CDR3aa: CASSLSSGTSLRLYF; CDR3nt: TGTGCCAGCAGTTTATCATCCGGGACTAGCCTCCGGCTGTACTTC
v_gene: TRBV27; d_gene: TRBD1; abundance: .; j_gene: TRBJ2-7; CDR3aa: CASRPRDRPTYEQYF; CDR3nt: TGTGCCAGCAGACCACGGGACAGGCCTACCTACGAGCAGTACTTC
v_gene: TRBV2; d_gene: TRBD1; abundance: .; j_gene: TRBJ1-2; CDR3aa: CASSEGDSPYGYTF; CDR3nt: TGTGCCAGCAGTGAGGGGGACAGCCCATATGGCTACACCTTC
v_gene: TRBV10-1; d_gene: TRBD1; abundance: .; j_gene: TRBJ2-1; CDR3aa: CASSRDSYNEQFF; CDR3nt: TGCGCCAGCAGTAGGGACAGCTACAATGAGCAGTTCTTC
v_gene: TRBV5-1; d_gene: TRBD1; abundance: .; j_gene: TRBJ1-2; CDR3aa: CASSFNPAQGAGGYTF; CDR3nt: TGCGCCAGCAGCTTTAATCCAGCCCAGGGGGCCGGAGGCTACACCTTC
v_gene: TRBV2; d_gene: .; abundance: .; j_gene: TRBJ1-4; CDR3aa: CASGGGATNEKLFF; CDR3nt: TGTGCCAGCGGCGGGGGGGCCACTAATGAAAAACTGTTTTTT
v_gene: TRBV28; d_gene: TRBD1; abundance: .; j_gene: TRBJ1-1; CDR3aa: CASSLGTGGAFF; CDR3nt: TGTGCCAGCAGTCTAGGGACAGGGGGAGCTTTCTTT
v_gene: TRBV5-4; d_gene: TRBD1; abundance: .; j_gene: TRBJ2-2; CDR3aa: CASRSNLQGNTGELFF; CDR3nt: TGTGCCAGCAGATCTAACCTACAGGGGAATACCGGGGAGCTGTTTTTT
v_gene: TRBV18; d_gene: TRBD1; abundance: once; j_gene: TRBJ2-3; CDR3aa: CASSPGQGIADTQYF; CDR3nt: TGTGCCAGCTCGCCGGGACAGGGTATTGCCGATACGCAGTATTTT
v_gene: TRBV2; d_gene: TRBD2; abundance: .; j_gene: TRBJ2-1; CDR3aa: CASKRRLAGTLGLEQFF; CDR3nt: TGTGCCAGCAAGAGAAGACTAGCGGGCACCTTGGGGCTTGAGCAGTTCTTC
v_gene: TRBV7-3; d_gene: .; abundance: .; j_gene: TRBJ1-3; CDR3aa: CASSSRGGGSGNTIYF; CDR3nt: TGTGCCAGCAGCTCTAGGGGCGGGGGCTCTGGAAACACCATATATTTT
v_gene: TRBV30; d_gene: .; abundance: once; j_gene: TRBJ1-1; CDR3aa: CAWSKAVNTEAFF; CDR3nt: TGTGCCTGGAGTAAGGCGGTAAACACTGAAGCTTTCTTT